These 25 T cell receptor beta chains were all obtained from the same sample, sequenced in a study of T-cell memory formation after mild COVID-19. TCRdb re-derived calls from the 5' RACE reads in MiXCR, one entry per CDR3 protein. The data show around 320,000 distinct CDR3 sequences, with roughly a fifth seen just once and roughly 21% held by the top ten. The source material was PBMCs or a T cell subset sorted from them (not recorded which). The origin of the receptors is a man between 18 and 29 years old who had mild COVID-19 (a few samples of this study predate the infection). Cell type and time point are not known.

The CDR3 bases are TGCGCCAGCAGCTTGGTGCTCGGGGCCCCTAGCGGGGAAGAGACCCAGTACTTC. Encoded protein: CASSLVLGAPSGEETQYF. The gene calls are TRBV5-1 and TRBJ2-5; TRBD2 aligns across 9 bases. Germline CDR1 is SGHRS and CDR2 is YFSETQ. J was trimmed by 3 bases and V by 0 bases; bases with no gene match: 12. The CDR3 length is 18 residues.

The V gene is TRBV5-4, the J gene TRBJ1-1; a weak D match, TRBD1 (6 bases). V lost 4 bases and J lost 2, with 18 bases in between. The CDR3 covers 16 residues. Germline V gene lookup returns CDR1 SGHNT and CDR2 YYREEE (reference sequence). The DNA for the CDR3 is TGTGCCAGCAGCGCGGGCGGGGCCAGGGGAAACACTGAAGCTTTCTTT. This codes for CASSAGGARGNTEAFF.

This chain uses TRBV7-2 with TRBJ2-3, with TRBD2 matching 16 bases. Germline V gives CDR1 SGHTA, CDR2 FQGNSA. CDR3 length: 19 amino acids. Trimming took 3 bases from V and 3 from J; bases not matched to a gene: 9. The CDR3 reads CASSLGLAGGHLMTDTQYF. For the CDR3, the DNA is TGTGCCAGCAGCTTGGGACTAGCGGGGGGGCATCTTATGACAGATACGCAGTATTTT.

This clonotype was seen repeatedly, ten times or more. The rearrangement joins TRBV5-1 to TRBJ2-5, with D perhaps TRBD1 or TRBD2 (6 bases each). CDR1 SGHRS and CDR2 YFSETQ come from the germline V gene. V was shortened by 2 bases and J by 1 base, with 12 bases between the two germline ends. This CDR3 has 15 residues. DNA for the CDR3: TGCGCCAGCAGCTTAGAGGGGGGAGTCCAAGAGACCCAGTACTTC. This encodes CASSLEGGVQETQYF.

This clonotype appeared a few times. The rearrangement links TRBV12-3 or TRBV12-4 to TRBJ2-1; the D is unclear. The CDR3 runs to 13 residues. V was shortened by 3 bases and J by 5 bases, with 8 bases between the two germline ends. The CDR3 DNA is TGTGCCAGCAGTTTTACTGTTAACAATGAGCAGTTCTTC. This codes for CASSFTVNNEQFF.

This chain's CDR3 is CAIHPGTVSYEQYF. In DNA, the CDR3 is TGTGCCATCCATCCCGGGACTGTCTCCTACGAGCAGTACTTC. The rearrangement links TRBV10-3 to TRBJ2-7; a possible D gene is TRBD2 (6 bases). Germline values: CDR1 ENHRY, CDR2 SYGVKD. V lost 8 bases and J 0 bases, leaving 14 bases between the germline ends. This CDR3 region has 14 residues.

The V and J genes are TRBV6-1 and TRBJ2-3; 8 bases line up with TRBD1. The CDR3 has 15 amino acids. The V gene's germline CDR1 is MNHNS and CDR2 SASEGT. With 6 bases clipped from V and 4 bases from J, the junction kept 9 bases outside the gene matches. CDR3 protein: CASRGSRGLSDTQYF. CDR3 sequence (DNA): TGTGCCAGCAGGGGTTCCAGGGGGCTCTCAGATACGCAGTATTTT.

The chain couples TRBV5-1 to TRBJ2-3, with D perhaps matching TRBD1 (5 bases). The CDR3 runs 14 residues. The V end lost 5 bases, the J end lost 2 bases, and 12 bases lay between the germline ends. Germline lookup yields CDR1 SGHRS and CDR2 YFSETQ. The CDR3 DNA is TGCGCCAGCAGAGAACGACAGTACACAGATACGCAGTATTTT. Translation gives CASRERQYTDTQYF.

The chain couples TRBV7-2 to TRBJ2-3; 12 bases map to TRBD2. Trimming at V came to 5 bases and at J to 2 bases, leaving 11 bases not matched to a gene. Germline V gene sequence: CDR1 SGHTA, CDR2 FQGNSA. The CDR3 is 18 residues long. This CDR3 is CASSPRARLAGDTDTQYF. The CDR3 DNA is TGTGCCAGCAGCCCCCGAGCGCGACTAGCGGGGGACACAGATACGCAGTATTTT.

The gene calls are TRBV7-3 and TRBJ2-5, with TRBD2 matching 9 bases. V shed 5 bases, J shed 5 bases, and the junction held 12 bases outside the gene matches. This CDR3 comprises 16 residues. CDR1 SGHTA and CDR2 FQGTGA come from the germline V gene. The CDR3 sequence is CASSPGGLAHGETQYF. The CDR3 coding sequence is TGTGCCAGCAGCCCAGGGGGACTAGCCCATGGGGAGACCCAGTACTTC. Combining the CDR3 with reference TRBV7-3 and TRBJ2-5 gives the whole variable domain GAGVSQTPSNKVTEKGKYVELRCDPISGHTALYWYRQSLGQGPEFLIYFQGTGAADDSGLPNDRFFAVRPEGSVSTLKIQRTERGDSAVYLCASSPGGLAHGETQYFGPGTRLLVL.

This chain links TRBV4-1 with TRBJ2-2; no clear D. The CDR3 has 13 amino acids. V dropped 2 bases and J dropped 6 bases, with 7 bases sitting between them. Germline V gives CDR1 MGHRA, CDR2 YSYEKL. The CDR3 DNA follows: TGCGCCAGCAGCCAATTCGTGTCCGGGGAGCTGTTTTTT. Amino acid sequence: CASSQFVSGELFF.

This clonotype has a handful of counts. This rearrangement joins TRBV7-2 to TRBJ2-7; TRBD2 is a possible D gene (6 bases). From germline, CDR1 is SGHTA and CDR2 FQGNSA. V gave up 2 bases and J gave up 7 bases, with 15 bases separating them. This CDR3 is 14 amino acids long. The CDR3 reads CASSLMTGEWEQYF. The CDR3 region has the DNA TGTGCCAGCAGCTTAATGACGGGGGAATGGGAGCAGTACTTC. The full variable domain, in which reference TRBV7-2 and TRBJ2-7 provide the parts outside the CDR3, is GAGVSQSPSNKVTEKGKDVELRCDPISGHTALYWYRQSLGQGLEFLIYFQGNSAPDKSGLPSDRFSAERTGGSVSTLTIQRTQQEDSAVYLCASSLMTGEWEQYFGPGTRLTVT.

The rearrangement joins TRBV12-3 or TRBV12-4 to TRBJ2-7; maybe TRBD2 (7 bases). This CDR3 comprises 12 residues. The CDR3 region is CANTAGAYEQYV. The CDR3 coding sequence is TGTGCAAATACGGCGGGGGCTTACGAGCAGTACGTC.

This clonotype has ten or more counts. The V gene is TRBV6-2 or TRBV6-3, the J gene TRBJ2-1; D is unresolved. V was clipped by 2 bases and J by 6 bases, with 14 bases between them. The CDR3 covers 15 residues. From germline, CDR1 is MNHEY and CDR2 SVGEGT. CDR3 sequence reads: CASSYRRVGSNEQFF. The CDR3 nucleotides are TGTGCCAGCAGTTACCGAAGAGTAGGATCCAATGAGCAGTTCTTC.

In this sample, this clonotype turned up a few times. The CDR3: CASSQPGQGPTEAFF. The CDR3 coding sequence is TGTGCCAGCAGCCAACCGGGACAGGGTCCCACTGAAGCTTTCTTT. The chain uses TRBV3-1 and TRBJ1-1, with 9 bases that match TRBD1. The V and J ends lost 2 bases and 4 bases, in that order; junction bases with no gene match: 5. Per the germline V gene, CDR1 is LGHDT and CDR2 is YNNKEL (reference sequence). This CDR3 region has 15 residues.

J is TRBJ2-5 and V is TRBV7-3, with D perhaps TRBD2 (6 bases). There are 13 residues in the CDR3. Germline-derived CDR1 and CDR2 are SGHTA and FQGTGA. Trimming took off 3 bases at V and 3 bases at J, with 8 bases between the two ends. CDR3 coding DNA: TGTGCCAGCAGCTTGACTAGGGAAGAGACCCAGTACTTC. Protein sequence: CASSLTREETQYF.

The J gene is TRBJ2-7, the V gene TRBV10-3, with a tentative D call TRBD1 (6 bases). The CDR3 runs to 14 residues. Trimming took off 4 bases at V and 0 bases at J, with 10 bases between the two ends. CDR1 and CDR2 (germline): ENHRY, SYGVKD. The CDR3 reads CAISVGDTSYEQYF. CDR3 coding DNA: TGTGCCATCAGTGTCGGGGACACCTCCTACGAGCAGTACTTC.

This clonotype was observed a handful of times. The gene calls are TRBV7-3 and TRBJ2-2; tentative D call: TRBD2 (5 bases). CDR1 is SGHTA, CDR2 FQGTGA, per germline. The CDR3 spans 13 residues. Trimming left V 5 bases short and J 5 bases short, with 9 bases between. The CDR3 nucleotides are TGTGCCAGCAGCCAGTCGGGGACCGGGGAGCTGTTTTTT. Its protein is CASSQSGTGELFF. The whole variable domain, remainder taken from reference TRBV7-3 and TRBJ2-2, is GAGVSQTPSNKVTEKGKYVELRCDPISGHTALYWYRQSLGQGPEFLIYFQGTGAADDSGLPNDRFFAVRPEGSVSTLKIQRTERGDSAVYLCASSQSGTGELFFGEGSRLTVL.

This chain joins TRBV20-1 and TRBJ2-1; D is uncertain. The CDR3 has 14 residues. CDR1 and CDR2 from the germline V gene are DFQATT and SNEGSKA (reference sequence). V lost 3 bases and J 0 bases, leaving 9 bases between the germline ends. CDR3 sequence reads: CSASHRGSYNEQFF. CDR3 DNA sequence: TGCAGTGCTAGCCACAGAGGCTCCTACAATGAGCAGTTCTTC.

This clonotype turned up a few times. The chain recombines TRBV6-5 with TRBJ1-2; D may be TRBD1 (5 bases). V shed 6 bases and J shed 4 bases, with 12 bases lying between them. The CDR3 totals 13 residues. Germline loops: CDR1 MNHEY, CDR2 SVGAGI. CDR3 protein: CASRSDKGYGYTF. CDR3 DNA sequence: TGTGCCAGCAGATCGGACAAAGGCTATGGCTACACCTTC.

This clonotype was counted only a few times. The chain recombines TRBV20-1 with TRBJ2-7; TRBD2 agrees at 10 bases. The J segment lost 7 bases and the V segment lost 1 base, leaving 10 bases of the junction unmatched. Germline lookup yields CDR1 DFQATT and CDR2 SNEGSKA (reference sequence). The CDR3 has 15 amino acids. CDR3 DNA sequence: TGCAGTGCTAGAGTTCTCCTAGCGGGGGACCTAGAGCAGTACGTC. Its translation is CSARVLLAGDLEQYV.

This clonotype was seen a handful of times. The rearrangement joins TRBV4-3 to TRBJ1-4, with unresolved D. Germline V gene data show CDR1 as LGHNA and CDR2 as YSLEER. Trimming cost V 5 bases and J 3 bases, with 13 bases left between them. The CDR3 totals 15 residues. The CDR3 DNA reads TGCGCCAGCAGCTTCCGCGGGAGGTCTAATGAAAAACTGTTTTTT. Protein: CASSFRGRSNEKLFF.

In this sample, this clonotype turned up a few times. The CDR3 DNA is TGTGCCAGCAGTCAAGGAGGTAGTCGCGAGCAGTACGTC. As protein: CASSQGGSREQYV. This sequence joins TRBV6-2 or TRBV6-3 and TRBJ2-7; tentative D call: TRBD2 (5 bases). The length of the CDR3 is 13 residues. Trimming removed 5 bases at V and 6 bases at J, with 14 bases between. The germline gives CDR1 MNHEY, CDR2 SVGEGT.

This clonotype was counted a few times. The chain joins TRBV5-1 to TRBJ2-2, with unresolved D. The CDR3 spans 15 residues. The germline V gene has CDR1 SGHRS and CDR2 YFSETQ. Trimming pared 4 bases from V and 3 bases from J, leaving 13 bases between. CDR3: CASSIRAAYTGELFF. The CDR3 DNA sequence: TGCGCCAGCAGCATTCGAGCCGCTTACACCGGGGAGCTGTTTTTT.

The rearrangement links TRBV7-2 to TRBJ2-2; D may be TRBD2 (6 bases). Between the trimmed V and J ends, which lost 0 bases and 7 bases, there was a span of 12 bases. CDR3 length: 15 residues. CDR1 and CDR2 from the germline V gene are SGHTA and FQGNSA. CDR3 sequence reads: CASSLAFGGNGELFF. In DNA, the CDR3 is TGTGCCAGCAGCTTAGCTTTTGGGGGGAACGGGGAGCTGTTTTTT. The whole variable domain, filled in from reference TRBV7-2 and TRBJ2-2, reads GAGVSQSPSNKVTEKGKDVELRCDPISGHTALYWYRQSLGQGLEFLIYFQGNSAPDKSGLPSDRFSAERTGGSVSTLTIQRTQQEDSAVYLCASSLAFGGNGELFFGEGSRLTVL.